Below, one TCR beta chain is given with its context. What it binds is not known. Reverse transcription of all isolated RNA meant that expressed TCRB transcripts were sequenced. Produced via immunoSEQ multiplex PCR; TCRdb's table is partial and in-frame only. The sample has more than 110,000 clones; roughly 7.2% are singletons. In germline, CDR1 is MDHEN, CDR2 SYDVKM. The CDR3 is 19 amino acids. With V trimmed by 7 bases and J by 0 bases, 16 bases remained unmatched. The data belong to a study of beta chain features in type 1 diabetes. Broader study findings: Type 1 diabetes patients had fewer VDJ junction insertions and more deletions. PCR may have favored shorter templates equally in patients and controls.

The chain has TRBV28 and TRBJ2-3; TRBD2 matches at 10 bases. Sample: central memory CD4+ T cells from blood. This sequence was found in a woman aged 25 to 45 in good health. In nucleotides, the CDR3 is TGTGCCAGCATGGGCCAAGGACTAGCGGCCATTGCTAGCACAGATACGCAGTATTTT. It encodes CASMGQGLAAIASTDTQYF.